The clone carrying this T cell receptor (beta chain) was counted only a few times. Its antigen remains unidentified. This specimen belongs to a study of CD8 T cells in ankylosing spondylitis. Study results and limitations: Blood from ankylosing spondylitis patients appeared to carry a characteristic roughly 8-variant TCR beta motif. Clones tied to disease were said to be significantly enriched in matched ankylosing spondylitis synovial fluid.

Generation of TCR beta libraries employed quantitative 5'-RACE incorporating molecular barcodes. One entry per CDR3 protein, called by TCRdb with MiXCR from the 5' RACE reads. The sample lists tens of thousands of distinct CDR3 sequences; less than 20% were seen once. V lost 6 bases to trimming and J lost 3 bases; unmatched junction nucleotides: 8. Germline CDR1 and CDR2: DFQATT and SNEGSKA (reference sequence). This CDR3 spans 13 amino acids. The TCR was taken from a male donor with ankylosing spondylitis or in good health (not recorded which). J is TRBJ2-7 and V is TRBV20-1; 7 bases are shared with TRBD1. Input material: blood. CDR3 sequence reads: CSANRDRDYEQYF. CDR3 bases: TGCAGTGCAAACCGGGACAGAGACTACGAGCAGTACTTC.